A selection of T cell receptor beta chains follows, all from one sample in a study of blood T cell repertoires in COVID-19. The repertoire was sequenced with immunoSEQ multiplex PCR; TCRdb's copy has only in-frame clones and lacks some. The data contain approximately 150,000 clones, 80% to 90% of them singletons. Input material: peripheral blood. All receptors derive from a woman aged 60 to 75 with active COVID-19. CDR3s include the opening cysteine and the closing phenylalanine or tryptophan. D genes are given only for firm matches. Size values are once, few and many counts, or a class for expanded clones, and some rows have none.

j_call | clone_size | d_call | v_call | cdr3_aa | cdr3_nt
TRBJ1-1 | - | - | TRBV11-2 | CASSLDISRPLRPGNTEAFF | TGTGCCAGCAGCTTAGACATTAGCCGCCCCCTTAGACCCGGGAATACTGAAGCTTTCTTT
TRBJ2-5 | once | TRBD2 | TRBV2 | CASSASGQETQYF | TGTGCCAGCAGTGCTAGCGGCCAAGAGACCCAGTACTTC
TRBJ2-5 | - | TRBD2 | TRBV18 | CASSPRRRAQRGETQYF | TGTGCCAGCTCACCCCGCCGCCGGGCCCAGCGGGGAGAGACCCAGTACTTC
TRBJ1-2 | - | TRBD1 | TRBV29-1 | CSVDRAYGYTF | TGCAGCGTAGACAGGGCCTATGGCTACACCTTC
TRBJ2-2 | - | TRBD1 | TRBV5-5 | CASSQGASGELFF | TGTGCCAGCAGCCAGGGGGCATCCGGGGAGCTGTTTTTT
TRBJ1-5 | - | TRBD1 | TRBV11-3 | CASTMNRDRESNQPQHF | TGTGCCAGCACAATGAACCGGGACAGGGAAAGCAATCAGCCCCAGCATTTT
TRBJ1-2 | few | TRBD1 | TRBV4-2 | CASSHQGQGFFYGYTF | TGTGCCAGCAGCCATCAGGGACAGGGATTTTTCTATGGCTACACCTTC
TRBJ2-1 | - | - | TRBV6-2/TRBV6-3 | CASSGLPYNEQFF | TGTGCCAGCAGTGGACTCCCCTACAATGAGCAGTTCTTC
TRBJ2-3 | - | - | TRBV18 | CASSSGDTQYF | TGTGCCAGCTCGTCGGGGGATACGCAGTATTTT
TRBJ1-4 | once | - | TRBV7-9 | CASSLGGALSEKLFF | TGTGCCAGCAGCTTAGGAGGAGCGCTTAGTGAAAAACTGTTTTTT
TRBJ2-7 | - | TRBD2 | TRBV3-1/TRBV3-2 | CASSRGLAGGPGEQYF | TGTGCCAGCAGCCGAGGACTAGCGGGAGGGCCGGGCGAGCAGTACTTC
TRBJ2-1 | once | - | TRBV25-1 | CASSRGFSYNEQFF | TGTGCCAGCAGTAGAGGATTCTCCTACAATGAGCAGTTCTTC
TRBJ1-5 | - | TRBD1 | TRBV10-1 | CASSESDWDRVGQPQHF | TGCGCCAGCAGTGAGTCGGATTGGGACAGGGTGGGTCAGCCCCAGCATTTT
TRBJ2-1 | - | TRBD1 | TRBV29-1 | CSVRGDRGRVTYNEQFF | TGCAGCGTTCGGGGAGACAGGGGGCGCGTAACCTACAATGAGCAGTTCTTC
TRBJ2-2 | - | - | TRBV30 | CAWSPRHPNTGELFF | TGTGCCTGGAGTCCCCGACACCCGAACACCGGGGAGCTGTTTTTT
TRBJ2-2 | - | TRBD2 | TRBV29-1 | CSVEVAGGNTGELFF | TGCAGCGTGGAGGTAGCGGGAGGGAACACCGGGGAGCTGTTTTTT
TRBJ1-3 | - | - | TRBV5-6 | CASSLGLFGGNTIYF | TGTGCCAGCAGCTTGGGCCTGTTCGGTGGAAACACCATATATTTT
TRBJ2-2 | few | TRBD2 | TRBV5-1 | CASRGLAGPGELFF | TGCGCCAGCAGAGGACTAGCGGGACCCGGGGAGCTGTTTTTT
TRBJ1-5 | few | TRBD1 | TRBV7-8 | CASSFDRGRAQPQHF | TGTGCCAGCAGCTTCGACAGGGGGCGGGCTCAGCCCCAGCATTTT
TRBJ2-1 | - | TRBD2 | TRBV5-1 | CASSLGTSGSEQFF | TGCGCCAGCAGCTTGGGGACTAGCGGGAGTGAGCAGTTCTTC
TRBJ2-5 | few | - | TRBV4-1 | CASSLSHGETQYF | TGCGCCAGCAGCCTTTCACACGGGGAGACCCAGTACTTC
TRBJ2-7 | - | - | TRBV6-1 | CASSDWGLEQYF | TGTGCCAGCAGTGATTGGGGGCTCGAGCAGTACTTC
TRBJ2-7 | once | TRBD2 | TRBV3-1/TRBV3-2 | CASSQGGLVYEQYF | TGTGCCAGCAGCCAGGGGGGGTTGGTCTACGAGCAGTACTTC
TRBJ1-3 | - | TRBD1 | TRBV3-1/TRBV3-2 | CASSQTGSGNTIYF | TGTGCCAGCAGCCAGACAGGGTCTGGAAACACCATATATTTT
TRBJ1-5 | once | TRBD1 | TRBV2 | CASSTTGEDNQPQHF | TGTGCCAGCAGCACGACAGGGGAGGACAATCAGCCCCAGCATTTT
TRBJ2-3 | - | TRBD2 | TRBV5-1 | CASSPTTSGSGNTQYF | TGCGCCAGCAGCCCGACGACTAGCGGGAGTGGAAATACGCAGTATTTT
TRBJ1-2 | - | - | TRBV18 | CASRGGDYGYTF | TGTGCCAGCCGAGGGGGGGACTATGGCTACACCTTC
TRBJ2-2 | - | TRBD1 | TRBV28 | CASSLIGGARTGELFF | TGTGCCAGCAGTTTAATAGGGGGCGCGAGGACCGGGGAGCTGTTTTTT
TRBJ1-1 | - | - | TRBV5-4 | CASSFEGGVNTEAFF | TGTGCCAGCAGCTTTGAGGGCGGGGTGAACACTGAAGCTTTCTTT
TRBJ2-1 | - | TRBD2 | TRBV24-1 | CATSDPPVAGGINEQFF | TGTGCCACCAGTGATCCCCCCGTAGCGGGAGGGATAAATGAGCAGTTCTTC
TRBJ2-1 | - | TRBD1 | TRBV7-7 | CASSLLQGPYNEQFF | TGTGCCAGCAGCTTGCTACAGGGGCCTTACAATGAGCAGTTCTTC
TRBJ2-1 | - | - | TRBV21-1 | CASSKKEPGLSARTEANYNEQFF | TGTGCCAGCAGCAAGAAAGAGCCGGGACTCTCCGCCCGGACGGAGGCGAACTACAATGAGCAGTTCTTC
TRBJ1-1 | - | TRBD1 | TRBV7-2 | CASQTGTGLGAFF | TGTGCCAGCCAAACCGGGACAGGGTTAGGAGCTTTCTTT
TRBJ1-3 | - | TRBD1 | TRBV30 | CAWDRDRGGNTIYF | TGTGCCTGGGACCGGGACAGGGGAGGAAACACCATATATTTT
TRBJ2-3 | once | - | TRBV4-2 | CASSQVSLAGRDTQYF | TGTGCCAGCAGCCAAGTATCGCTAGCTGGGAGGGATACGCAGTATTTT
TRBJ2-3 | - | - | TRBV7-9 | CASSGQWGTDTQYF | TGTGCCAGCAGCGGACAGTGGGGCACAGATACGCAGTATTTT
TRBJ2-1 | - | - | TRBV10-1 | CASSGPPERSYNEQFF | TGCGCCAGCAGTGGGCCCCCCGAGAGGTCCTACAATGAGCAGTTCTTC
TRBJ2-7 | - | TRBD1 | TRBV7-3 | CASSPGDRGYEQYF | TGTGCCAGCAGCCCAGGGGACAGGGGCTACGAGCAGTACTTC
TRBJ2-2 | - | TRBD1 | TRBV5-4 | CASSIGQGPNTGELFF | TGTGCCAGCAGCATTGGACAGGGGCCGAACACCGGGGAGCTGTTTTTT
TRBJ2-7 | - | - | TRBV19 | CASSRRDEQYF | TGTGCCAGTAGTAGGAGGGACGAGCAGTACTTC
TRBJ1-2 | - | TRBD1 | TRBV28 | CASRFSRGRSGYTF | TGTGCCAGCAGGTTCTCCAGGGGGCGAAGTGGCTACACCTTC
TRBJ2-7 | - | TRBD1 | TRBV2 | CASVPDRGSHEQYF | TGTGCCAGCGTTCCGGACAGGGGTTCCCACGAGCAGTACTTC
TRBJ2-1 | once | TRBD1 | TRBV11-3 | CASSLGGTGDREQFF | TGTGCCAGCAGCCTAGGTGGGACAGGGGACAGGGAGCAGTTCTTC
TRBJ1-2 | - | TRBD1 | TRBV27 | CASSLMGQGDGYTF | TGTGCCAGCAGTTTAATGGGACAGGGGGATGGCTACACCTTC
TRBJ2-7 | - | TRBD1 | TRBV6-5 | CASSYGAQGAYEQYF | TGTGCCAGCAGTTACGGAGCACAGGGGGCGTACGAGCAGTACTTC
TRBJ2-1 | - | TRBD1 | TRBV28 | CASSWTGAYNEQFF | TGTGCCAGCAGTTGGACAGGGGCTTACAATGAGCAGTTCTTC
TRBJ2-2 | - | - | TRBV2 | CASRGATNTGELFF | TGTGCCAGCAGGGGGGCTACTAACACCGGGGAGCTGTTTTTT
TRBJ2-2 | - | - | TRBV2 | CASSVLRGRGNTGELFF | TGTGCCAGCAGTGTGTTAAGAGGCAGGGGGAACACCGGGGAGCTGTTTTTT
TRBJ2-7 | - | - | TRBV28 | CASSLPFQGYYEQYF | TGTGCCAGCAGTTTACCTTTCCAGGGATACTACGAGCAGTACTTC
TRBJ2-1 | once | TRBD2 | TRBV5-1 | CASRREASSYNEQFF | TGCGCCAGCAGGCGGGAGGCAAGCTCCTACAATGAGCAGTTCTTC
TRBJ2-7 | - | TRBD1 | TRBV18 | CASSRGQGPSYEQYF | TGTGCCAGCTCACGGGGACAGGGACCCTCCTACGAGCAGTACTTC